This TCR beta chain is drawn from a study of cytomegalovirus exposure and HLA in healthy donors. This table comes from immunoSEQ multiplex PCR, and its TCRdb copy is limited to in-frame clones, with some not included. The sample lists 120,000 or so clones, about 91% seen once, with more than 1.5% in the top ten. The CDR3 loop spans 16 amino acids. The germline V gene encodes CDR1 KGHSH and CDR2 LQKENI. Trimming took 3 bases from V and 2 from J, leaving 14 bases between them. The chain couples TRBV18 to TRBJ2-1; TRBD1 is a possible D gene (6 bases). What was sequenced was PBMCs. The clonotype originates from a man between 18 and 35 years old in good health and CMV-seronegative. This CDR3 reads CASSPGTIHAYNEQFF. In DNA form, the CDR3 reads TGTGCCAGCTCACCGGGGACAATACACGCCTACAATGAGCAGTTCTTC.